This TCR beta chain was retrieved from a study of identical twins. Study-wide findings and caveats: Sequences that were beta out-of-frame showed weaker excess twin sharing. A cross-sectional statistical analysis, not follow-up of the same donors, supported the conclusions. Analyses of zero insertions could be partly confounded by invariant MAIT and iNKT cells. The models gave estimates that fell short of the out-of-frame TCR alpha sharing seen in monozygotic twins.

CDR1 is SGHTA and CDR2 is FQGNSA in the germline V gene. V was clipped by 5 bases and J by 5 bases; unmatched bases: 6. The CDR3 covers 14 residues. This clonotype was observed at least ten times. Antigen specificity is unknown. TCRdb analysed the 5' RACE reads with MiXCR anew, one entry per CDR3 protein. Of 150,000 or so distinct CDR3 sequences in the sample, 3% to 4% were seen once. This TCR was recovered from a man in his late teens or twenties in good health. Sequenced sample: memory T cells sorted from blood. The J gene is TRBJ1-3, the V gene TRBV7-2, with 7 bases lining up with TRBD1. CDR3 region: CASSPRQGRNTIYF. DNA of the CDR3: TGTGCCAGCAGCCCCCGACAGGGAAGAAACACCATATATTTT.